This T cell receptor beta chain originates from a study of monozygotic twins with inflammatory bowel disease. The germline V gene encodes CDR1 MNHEY and CDR2 SMNVEV (reference sequence). The CDR3 has 14 residues. Template switching added UMIs carrying a 6-nucleotide sample barcode. From its re-call of the 5' RACE reads, TCRdb lists each CDR3 protein once, without DNA. In all, the sample yields more than 95,000 distinct CDR3 sequences. Specimen: blood. This clonotype was obtained from a human donor with ulcerative colitis or Crohn's disease, or a healthy co-twin of an affected twin (not recorded which). The rearrangement links TRBV27 to TRBJ2-1. CDR3: CASSFSPDYNEQFF.